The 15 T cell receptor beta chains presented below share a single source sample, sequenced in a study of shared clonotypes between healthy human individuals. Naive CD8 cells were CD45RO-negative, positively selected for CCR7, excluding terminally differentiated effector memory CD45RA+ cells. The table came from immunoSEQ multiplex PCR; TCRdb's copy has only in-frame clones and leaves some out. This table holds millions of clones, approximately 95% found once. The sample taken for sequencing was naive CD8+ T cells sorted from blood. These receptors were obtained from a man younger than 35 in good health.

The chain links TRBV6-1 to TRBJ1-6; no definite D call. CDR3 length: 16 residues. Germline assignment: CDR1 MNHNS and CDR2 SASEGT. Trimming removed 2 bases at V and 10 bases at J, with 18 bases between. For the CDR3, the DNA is TGTGCCAGCAGTGAATATATCATAGGTGAACGATCACCCCTCCACTTT. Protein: CASSEYIIGERSPLHF.

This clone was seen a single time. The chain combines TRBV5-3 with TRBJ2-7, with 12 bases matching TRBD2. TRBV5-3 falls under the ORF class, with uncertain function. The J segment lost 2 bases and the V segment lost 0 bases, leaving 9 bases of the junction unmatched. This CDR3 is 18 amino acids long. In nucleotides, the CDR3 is TGTGCCAGAAGCTTGGACGAGACTAGCGGGAGAGGGACCTACGAGCAGTACTTC. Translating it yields CARSLDETSGRGTYEQYF.

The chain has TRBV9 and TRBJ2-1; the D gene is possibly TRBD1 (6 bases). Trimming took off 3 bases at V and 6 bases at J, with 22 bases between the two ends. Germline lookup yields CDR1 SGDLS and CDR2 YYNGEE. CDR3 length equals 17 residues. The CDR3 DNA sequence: TGTGCCAGCAGCGCCGATCCCCTCGAGACAGGCGCCAATGAGCAGTTCTTC. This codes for CASSADPLETGANEQFF.

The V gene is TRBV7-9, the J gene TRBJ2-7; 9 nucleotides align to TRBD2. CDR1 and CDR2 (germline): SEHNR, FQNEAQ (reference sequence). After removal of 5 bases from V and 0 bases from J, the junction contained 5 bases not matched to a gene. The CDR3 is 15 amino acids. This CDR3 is CASSISGGHSYEQYF. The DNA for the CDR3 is TGTGCCAGCAGCATTAGCGGGGGCCACTCCTACGAGCAGTACTTC.

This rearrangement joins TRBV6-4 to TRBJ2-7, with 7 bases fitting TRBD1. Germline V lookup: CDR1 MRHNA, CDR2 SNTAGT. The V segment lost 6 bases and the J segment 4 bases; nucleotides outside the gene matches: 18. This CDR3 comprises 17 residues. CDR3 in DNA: TGTGCCAGCAGCTCTTCCTGCTCCGGGACAGTCATTTACGAGCAGTACTTC. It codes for CASSSSCSGTVIYEQYF.

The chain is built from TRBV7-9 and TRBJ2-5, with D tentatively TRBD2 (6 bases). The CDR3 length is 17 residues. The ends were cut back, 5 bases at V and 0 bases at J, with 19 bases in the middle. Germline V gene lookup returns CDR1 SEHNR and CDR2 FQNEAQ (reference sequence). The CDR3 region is CASSQLWGDSNQETQYF. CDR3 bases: TGTGCCAGCAGCCAACTATGGGGGGACTCAAACCAAGAGACCCAGTACTTC.

CDR3 coding DNA: TGTGCCAGCAGCAGGTCCGGGACAGGGGTCTCCGAGCAGTACTTC. It encodes CASSRSGTGVSEQYF. The chain links TRBV7-9 to TRBJ2-7; 10 positions match TRBD1. The CDR3 has 15 amino acids. The germline CDR1 and CDR2 sequences are SEHNR and FQNEAQ (reference sequence). The V gene end was trimmed by 5 bases and the J gene end by 6 bases; junction bases not matched to a gene: 10.

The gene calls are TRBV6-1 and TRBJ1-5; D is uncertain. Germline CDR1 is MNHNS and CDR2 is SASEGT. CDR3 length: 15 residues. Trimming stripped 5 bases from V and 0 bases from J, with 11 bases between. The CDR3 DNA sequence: TGTGCCAGCAGTCCTCGACATCATAGCAATCAGCCCCAGCATTTT. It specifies CASSPRHHSNQPQHF.

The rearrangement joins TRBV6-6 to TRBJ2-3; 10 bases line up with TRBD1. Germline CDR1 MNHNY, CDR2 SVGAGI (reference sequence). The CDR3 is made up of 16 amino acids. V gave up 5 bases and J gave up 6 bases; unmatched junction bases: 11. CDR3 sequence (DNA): TGTGCCAGCAGTATCGGACAGGGGGGGCTTTTGGATACGCAGTATTTT. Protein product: CASSIGQGGLLDTQYF.

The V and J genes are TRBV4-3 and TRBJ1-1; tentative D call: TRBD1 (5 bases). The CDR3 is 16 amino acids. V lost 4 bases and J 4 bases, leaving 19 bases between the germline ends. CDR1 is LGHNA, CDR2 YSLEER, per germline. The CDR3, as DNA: TGCGCCAGCAGCCTGGGCAGGGAAGTGATGAGCACTGAAGCTTTCTTT. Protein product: CASSLGREVMSTEAFF.

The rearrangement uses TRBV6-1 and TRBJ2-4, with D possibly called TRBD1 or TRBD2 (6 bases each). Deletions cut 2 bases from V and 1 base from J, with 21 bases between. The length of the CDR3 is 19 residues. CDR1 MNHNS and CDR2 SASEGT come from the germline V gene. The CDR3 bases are TGTGCCAGCAGTGAAACCCACCCTAATCCGGGGGCGGCCAAAAACATTCAGTACTTC. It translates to CASSETHPNPGAAKNIQYF.

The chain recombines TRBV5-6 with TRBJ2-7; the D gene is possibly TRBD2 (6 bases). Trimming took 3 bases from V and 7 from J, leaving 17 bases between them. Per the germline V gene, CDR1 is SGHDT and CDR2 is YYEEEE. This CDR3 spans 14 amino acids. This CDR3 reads CASSSIFQGGEQYF. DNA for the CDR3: TGTGCCAGCAGCTCGATCTTCCAGGGAGGAGAGCAGTACTTC.

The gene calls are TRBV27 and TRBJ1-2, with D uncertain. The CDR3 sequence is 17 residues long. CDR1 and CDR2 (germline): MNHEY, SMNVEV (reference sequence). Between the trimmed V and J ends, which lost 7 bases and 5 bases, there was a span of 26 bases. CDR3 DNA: TGTGCCAGCACCGATGCCCCTGAACACGTCTTCTTTTATGGCTACACCTTC. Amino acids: CASTDAPEHVFFYGYTF.

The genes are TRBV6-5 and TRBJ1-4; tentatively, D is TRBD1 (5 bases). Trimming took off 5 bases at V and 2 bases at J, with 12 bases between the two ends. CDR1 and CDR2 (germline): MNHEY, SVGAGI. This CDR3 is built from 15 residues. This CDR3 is CASSPTGPTNEKLFF. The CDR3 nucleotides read TGTGCCAGCAGTCCTACAGGCCCGACTAATGAAAAACTGTTTTTT.

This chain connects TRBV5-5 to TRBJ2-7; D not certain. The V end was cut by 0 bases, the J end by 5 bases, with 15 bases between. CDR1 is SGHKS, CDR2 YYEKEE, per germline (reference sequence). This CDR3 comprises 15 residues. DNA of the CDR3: TGTGCCAGCAGCTTGGTGGGCCAACCCCTCCACGAGCAGTACTTC. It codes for CASSLVGQPLHEQYF.